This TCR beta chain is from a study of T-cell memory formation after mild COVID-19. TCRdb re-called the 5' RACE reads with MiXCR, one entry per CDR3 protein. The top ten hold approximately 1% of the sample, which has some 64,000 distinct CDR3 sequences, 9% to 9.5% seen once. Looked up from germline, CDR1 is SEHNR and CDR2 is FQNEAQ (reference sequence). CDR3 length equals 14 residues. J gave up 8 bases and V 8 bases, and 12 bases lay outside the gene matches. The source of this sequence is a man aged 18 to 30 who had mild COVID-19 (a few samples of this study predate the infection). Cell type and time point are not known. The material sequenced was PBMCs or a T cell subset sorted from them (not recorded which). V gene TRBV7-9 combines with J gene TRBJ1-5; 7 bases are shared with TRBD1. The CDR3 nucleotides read TGTGCCAGCTCCTCGGGACAGTCATGGGAGCCCCAGCATTTT. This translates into CASSSGQSWEPQHF. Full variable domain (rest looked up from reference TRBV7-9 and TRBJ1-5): DTGVSQNPRHKITKRGQNVTFRCDPISEHNRLYWYRQTLGQGPEFLTYFQNEAQLEKSRLLSDRFSAERPKGSFSTLEIQRTEQGDSAMYLCASSSGQSWEPQHFGDGTRLSIL.